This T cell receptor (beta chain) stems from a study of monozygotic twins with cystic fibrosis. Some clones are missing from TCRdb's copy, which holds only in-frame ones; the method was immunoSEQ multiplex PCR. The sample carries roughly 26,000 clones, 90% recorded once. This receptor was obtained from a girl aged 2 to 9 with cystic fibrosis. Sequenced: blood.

The CDR3 DNA sequence: TGTGCCCGAGTGAAAGAAGGAGGGTTCATCAACGAGCAGTACTTC. This codes for CARVKEGGFINEQYF. The chain recombines TRBV21-1 with TRBJ2-7; TRBD2 is the table's D call, not checked against the DNA. TRBV21-1 is assigned pseudogene status. CDR3 size: 15 residues.